This note documents a single T cell receptor beta chain sequence. Its target is not known. Every bit of the isolated RNA underwent reverse transcription, so sequencing read expressed TCRB transcripts. Assay used: immunoSEQ multiplex PCR; TCRdb lists only in-frame clones, some missing. The repertoire holds 200,000 to 300,000 clones, with 11% to 15% as singletons. This entry comes from a study of beta chain features in type 1 diabetes. The study's findings and limits: Among patients with Type 1 diabetes, TCRB CDR3s were moderately but significantly shorter in every one of the four CD4+ subsets.

The CDR3 extends over 13 amino acids. Germline CDR1 KGHSH, CDR2 LQKENI. Deletions cut 4 bases from V and 7 bases from J, with 11 bases between. The clonotype was recovered from a man in his thirties or forties with type 1 diabetes. V gene TRBV18 combines with J gene TRBJ2-4; D might be TRBD2 (5 bases). The material sequenced was naive CD4+ T cells from blood. CDR3 sequence reads: CASSREGRNIQYF. The CDR3 DNA reads as TGTGCCAGCTCACGTGAGGGTCGGAACATTCAGTACTTC.